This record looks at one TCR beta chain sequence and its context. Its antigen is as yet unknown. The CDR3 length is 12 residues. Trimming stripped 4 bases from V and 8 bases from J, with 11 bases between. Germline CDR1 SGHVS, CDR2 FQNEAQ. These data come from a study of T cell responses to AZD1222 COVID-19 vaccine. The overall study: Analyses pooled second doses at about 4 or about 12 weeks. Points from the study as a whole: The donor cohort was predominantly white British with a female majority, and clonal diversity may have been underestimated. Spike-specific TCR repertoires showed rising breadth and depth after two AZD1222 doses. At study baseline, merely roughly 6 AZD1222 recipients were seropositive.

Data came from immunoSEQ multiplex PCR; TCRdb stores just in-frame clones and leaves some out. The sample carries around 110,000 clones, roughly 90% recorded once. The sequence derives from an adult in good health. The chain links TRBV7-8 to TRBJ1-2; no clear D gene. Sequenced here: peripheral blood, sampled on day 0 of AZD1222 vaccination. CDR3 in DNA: TGTGCCAGCAGCTCCGCACCTGGGGGCTACACCTTC. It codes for CASSSAPGGYTF.